This TCR beta chain was captured in a study of T cell responses to AZD1222 COVID-19 vaccine. The assay was immunoSEQ multiplex PCR, and TCRdb's table has in-frame clones only and misses some. In the table there are about 130,000 clones, 90% to 95% of which are singletons. Deletions cut 7 bases from V and 4 bases from J, with 26 bases between. The CDR3 contains 17 residues. This TCR was recovered from an adult in good health. The input for sequencing was peripheral blood, taken on day 0 of AZD1222 vaccination. The chain carries TRBV5-7 and TRBJ1-2; the D gene is possibly TRBD1 (5 bases). TRBV5-7 carries the ORF label, with uncertain function. The CDR3 here is CASLNTAYETESYGYTF. CDR3 nucleotides: TGTGCCAGCCTTAATACCGCTTATGAGACAGAGTCCTATGGCTACACCTTC.